This T cell receptor beta chain comes out of a study of T cell changes during pregnancy in multiple sclerosis. Assay used: immunoSEQ multiplex PCR; TCRdb lists only in-frame clones, some missing. The sample has more than 55,000 clones; 91% are singletons. Germline loops: CDR1 SGHRS, CDR2 YFSETQ. Trimming at V came to 3 bases and at J to 5 bases, leaving 6 bases not matched to a gene. The CDR3 runs 14 residues. The J gene is TRBJ1-1, the V gene TRBV5-1; 8 bases map to TRBD1. This clonotype was obtained from a female donor in good health, enrolled as a control in a pregnancy study. Source: peripheral blood, taken in the third trimester of pregnancy. The chain's CDR3 is CASSWGQEGTEAFF. The DNA of the CDR3 is TGCGCCAGCAGCTGGGGACAGGAGGGGACTGAAGCTTTCTTT. Combining the CDR3 with reference TRBV5-1 and TRBJ1-1 gives the whole variable domain KAGVTQTPRYLIKTRGQQVTLSCSPISGHRSVSWYQQTPGQGLQFLFEYFSETQRNKGNFPGRFSGRQFSNSRSEMNVSTLELGDSALYLCASSWGQEGTEAFFGQGTRLTVV.